This T cell receptor beta chain was profiled in a study of cytomegalovirus exposure and HLA in healthy donors. Study-level background: Later analysis reported that the approximately 130 validation repertoires shared the platform of the approximately 690 first-cohort repertoires. General study results and limits: The finding came from a later analysis; first-cohort TCR clusters tended to co-occur in the roughly 120 validation repertoires. Cytomegalovirus association was assigned to about 150 TCR beta chains. Accounts indicate the classifier identified cytomegalovirus status with strong specificity and sensitivity.

On this clone itself: Antigen: not known.

Produced via immunoSEQ multiplex PCR; TCRdb's table is partial and in-frame only. The repertoire holds some 200,000 clones, with approximately 90% as singletons. This CDR3 has 16 amino acids. V lost 7 bases to trimming and J lost 2 bases; unmatched junction nucleotides: 12. Germline V gene sequence: CDR1 MRHNA, CDR2 SNTAGT. Sequencing input: PBMCs. The genes are TRBV6-4 and TRBJ2-3; 7 bases agree with TRBD2. This TCR was recovered from a woman younger than 30 in good health and CMV-seronegative. CDR3 loop: CASITPVAGNTDTQYF. The CDR3 nucleotides are TGTGCCAGCATCACACCTGTAGCGGGTAACACAGATACGCAGTATTTT.